These 26 T cell receptor beta chains came from one sample sequenced in a study of shared T cell receptors in the human thymus. Only in-frame clones appear in the TCRdb table, and some are missing; sequencing was by immunoSEQ multiplex PCR. Found here are over 650,000 clones, approximately 87% of them singletons; the top ten hold just under 0.0095%. This same sample was also part of a study on human thymus T cells.

Specimen: thymocytes. The receptors shown here come from a boy under three years old with a congenital heart defect.

In its sample, this clone was seen once. The gene calls are TRBV6-6 and TRBJ1-2; a weak D match, TRBD1 (5 bases). The CDR3 runs 14 residues. V was trimmed by 4 bases and J by 4 bases, leaving 13 bases between them. The germline V gene has CDR1 MNHNY and CDR2 SVGAGI (reference sequence). The CDR3 is CASSSPGGIYGYTF. The DNA for the CDR3 is TGTGCCAGCAGTTCCCCCGGGGGGATCTATGGCTACACCTTC.

This chain uses TRBV4-2 with TRBJ2-5; TRBD2 matches 9 bases. This CDR3 spans 17 amino acids. V shed 7 bases, J shed 1 base, and the junction held 13 bases outside the gene matches. Germline V CDR1 and CDR2: LGHNA, YNFKEQ. The CDR3 DNA sequence: TGTGCCAGCACCTCAAGTTGGCTAGCGGGGTCCCAAGAGACCCAGTACTTC. Amino acids: CASTSSWLAGSQETQYF.

This chain links TRBV15 with TRBJ2-5, with D possibly TRBD2 on 6 matching bases. The CDR3 length is 14 residues. The germline V gene has CDR1 LNHNV and CDR2 YYDKDF (reference sequence). V lost 4 bases to trimming and J lost 1 base, with 10 bases between them. In DNA, the CDR3 is TGTGCCACCAGCATGGGGGGATCCCAAGAGACCCAGTACTTC. Its protein is CATSMGGSQETQYF.

This clone was detected once. The chain carries TRBV11-1 and TRBJ2-7; 9 positions match TRBD1. V lost 8 bases and J lost 3; bases outside the gene matches: 5. The germline V gene has CDR1 SGHAT and CDR2 FQDESV (reference sequence). This CDR3 is built from 13 residues. The CDR3 DNA sequence: TGTGCCAGCCGGGACAGGGATTACTACGAGCAGTACTTC. This sequence encodes CASRDRDYYEQYF.

This rearrangement joins TRBV10-3 to TRBJ2-6; no clear D gene. Germline V lookup: CDR1 ENHRY, CDR2 SYGVKD. Trimming removed 2 bases at V and 0 bases at J, with 5 bases between. The CDR3 loop spans 15 amino acids. For the CDR3, the DNA is TGTGCCATCAGTGAGCGAGCCTCTGGGGCCAACGTCCTGACTTTC. As protein: CAISERASGANVLTF.

V usage is TRBV4-1 and J usage is TRBJ2-2, with 8 bases identical to TRBD1. The CDR3 consists of 18 residues. Germline lookup yields CDR1 MGHRA and CDR2 YSYEKL. The ends lost 5 bases at V and 2 bases at J; junction bases unmatched: 13. The CDR3 loop reads CASSRPFAGTGNTGELFF. For the CDR3, the DNA is TGCGCCAGCAGCAGACCTTTCGCCGGGACAGGAAACACCGGGGAGCTGTTTTTT.

The V call is TRBV6-6, the J call TRBJ1-1; maybe TRBD1 (5 bases). CDR1 and CDR2 (germline): MNHNY, SVGAGI (reference sequence). The CDR3 contains 15 residues. Trimming left V 5 bases short and J 7 bases short, with 20 bases between. In nucleotides, the CDR3 is TGTGCCAGCAGTGAGGAAGGCGCAGGGATCGGTGAAGCTTTCTTT. This translates into CASSEEGAGIGEAFF.

The chain recombines TRBV7-9 with TRBJ1-2; 7 bases are a match to TRBD1. The CDR3 is made up of 14 amino acids. Germline V gene data show CDR1 as SEHNR and CDR2 as FQNEAQ (reference sequence). V shed 5 bases and J 2 bases; nucleotides not matched to a gene: 5. The chain's CDR3 is CASSPQGTNYGYTF. The CDR3 nucleotides are TGTGCCAGCAGCCCACAGGGGACCAACTATGGCTACACCTTC.

The J gene is TRBJ2-7, the V gene TRBV19; tentatively, D is TRBD2 (5 bases). Germline CDR1 LNHDA, CDR2 SQIVND (reference sequence). The CDR3 has 16 residues. Trimming removed 0 bases from V and 0 bases from J, with 12 bases in between. The DNA of the CDR3 is TGTGCCAGTAGTATAGATGGGAGCGTCAGCTCCTACGAGCAGTACTTC. Translated: CASSIDGSVSSYEQYF.

The J gene is TRBJ2-7, the V gene TRBV5-1; no clear D gene. The ends were cut back, 4 bases at V and 1 base at J, with 12 bases in the middle. CDR1 is SGHRS and CDR2 is YFSETQ in the germline V gene. This CDR3 has 14 residues. The CDR3 is CASSPGSVSYEQYF. CDR3 DNA: TGCGCCAGCAGCCCAGGTAGTGTATCCTACGAGCAGTACTTC.

CDR3 in DNA: TGTGCCAGCAGTGCCCAAATAGGGACAGGGTCAAGTGAGCAGTTCTTC. Protein product: CASSAQIGTGSSEQFF. The J gene is TRBJ2-1, the V gene TRBV27, with 9 bases that match TRBD1. The ends lost 5 bases at V and 9 bases at J; junction bases unmatched: 14. CDR3 size: 16 residues. Germline assignment: CDR1 MNHEY and CDR2 SMNVEV (reference sequence).

The CDR3: CAACNGSGKYNEQFF. The CDR3 DNA follows: TGTGCCGCCTGCAATGGATCGGGGAAATACAATGAGCAGTTCTTC. This chain links TRBV6-6 with TRBJ2-1; D is possibly TRBD2 (5 bases). The CDR3 runs 15 residues. The V and J ends lost 11 bases and 4 bases respectively, with 21 bases between them. In germline, CDR1 is MNHNY, CDR2 SVGAGI (reference sequence).

This chain uses TRBV7-2 with TRBJ1-2; D gene ambiguous. CDR3 length: 13 amino acids. V was cut by 0 bases and J by 0 bases, with 2 bases left in between. Germline V gene data show CDR1 as SGHTA and CDR2 as FQGNSA. CDR3 DNA: TGTGCCAGCAGCTTAGCCGCTAACTATGGCTACACCTTC. Translation: CASSLAANYGYTF.

V and J are TRBV9 and TRBJ2-1; TRBD1 matches 7 bases. Germline lookup yields CDR1 SGDLS and CDR2 YYNGEE. The CDR3 contains 19 residues. V trimming: 0 bases; J trimming: 4 bases; junction bases outside the gene matches: 16. CDR3: CASSVGGGEGTELYNEQFF. CDR3 sequence (DNA): TGTGCCAGCAGCGTAGGAGGAGGAGAGGGGACAGAATTGTACAATGAGCAGTTCTTC.

The rearrangement uses TRBV18 and TRBJ2-6, with D perhaps TRBD1 (7 bases). The CDR3 length is 18 residues. Deletions cut 0 bases from V and 0 bases from J, with 12 bases between. The germline gives CDR1 KGHSH, CDR2 LQKENI. CDR3 region: CASSPPPGGSSGANVLTF. CDR3 bases: TGTGCCAGCTCACCACCCCCAGGGGGGTCCTCTGGGGCCAACGTCCTGACTTTC.

The V gene is TRBV28, the J gene TRBJ2-1; a weak D match, TRBD2 (7 bases). Germline values: CDR1 MDHEN, CDR2 SYDVKM. V was clipped by 2 bases and J by 12 bases, with 11 bases between them. This CDR3 is built from 12 residues. The CDR3, as DNA: TGTGCCAGCAGTTTAAAGGGAGGGGGGCAGTTCTTC. Translating gives CASSLKGGGQFF.

The chain has TRBV9 and TRBJ2-3, with 15 bases matching TRBD2. Germline CDR1 SGDLS, CDR2 YYNGEE. The V gene end was trimmed by 0 bases and the J gene end by 6 bases; junction bases not matched to a gene: 2. CDR3 length equals 16 residues. As DNA, the CDR3 is TGTGCCAGCAGCGTAGAAGGGACTAGCGGGGGGGATACGCAGTATTTT. Protein product: CASSVEGTSGGDTQYF. The entire variable domain, with the rest obtained from reference TRBV9 and TRBJ2-3, is as follows: DSGVTQTPKHLITATGQRVTLRCSPRSGDLSVYWYQQSLDQGLQFLIQYYNGEERAKGNILERFSAQQFPDLHSELNLSSLELGDSALYFCASSVEGTSGGDTQYFGPGTRLTVL.

The chain links TRBV6-5 to TRBJ1-2, with D hard to call. From germline, CDR1 is MNHEY and CDR2 SVGAGI. Between the trimmed V and J ends, which lost 6 bases and 5 bases, there was a span of 19 bases. CDR3 size: 15 residues. In DNA form, the CDR3 reads TGTGCCAGCAGCCCCCCCGCGAGTCAACCTTATGGCTACACCTTC. Protein: CASSPPASQPYGYTF.

The gene calls are TRBV7-6 and TRBJ1-1; a possible D gene is TRBD1 (6 bases). Trimming removed 5 bases at V and 3 bases at J, with 16 bases between. CDR3 length: 15 residues. Germline V gene sequence: CDR1 SGHVS, CDR2 FNYEAQ. For the CDR3, the DNA is TGTGCCAGCAGCCCGGGCTCGGGGGGCCACACTGAAGCTTTCTTT. Translated, it gives CASSPGSGGHTEAFF.

This chain uses TRBV28 with TRBJ2-3; 8 bases align to TRBD2. The CDR3 has 15 amino acids. Germline V CDR1 and CDR2: MDHEN, SYDVKM. J lost 5 bases, V lost 5 bases, and 9 bases had no gene match. The CDR3 DNA follows: TGTGCCAGCAGTCCAATAACTAGCGGAAGAGATACGCAGTATTTT. Translating gives CASSPITSGRDTQYF.

The chain has TRBV15 and TRBJ2-7; TRBD2 matches 13 bases. This CDR3 has 16 amino acids. Germline assignment: CDR1 LNHNV and CDR2 YYDKDF (reference sequence). Trimming removed 1 base from V and 0 bases from J; junction bases left unmatched: 0. DNA for the CDR3: TGTGCCACCAGCAGAGGGACTAGCGGGAGCTCCTACGAGCAGTACTTC. This gives the protein CATSRGTSGSSYEQYF.

Only a few counts were recorded for this clone. The V and J genes are TRBV10-1 and TRBJ2-1; 13 nucleotides match TRBD2. CDR1 and CDR2 from the germline V gene are WNHNN and SYGVQD (reference sequence). V gave up 0 bases and J gave up 9 bases; unmatched junction bases: 8. The CDR3 runs 17 residues. The CDR3 sequence: CASSESRTSGRASEQFF. The CDR3 nucleotides read TGCGCCAGCAGTGAGTCGAGAACTAGCGGGAGGGCCAGTGAGCAGTTCTTC.

The chain links TRBV6-1 to TRBJ2-7; 8 positions match TRBD2. The CDR3 has 15 residues. The V and J ends lost 6 bases and 0 bases, in that order; junction bases with no gene match: 7. The germline CDR1 and CDR2 sequences are MNHNS and SASEGT. The CDR3 nucleotides are TGTGCCAGCAGAAATACGGCGGGAGGCTCCTACGAGCAGTACTTC. Its protein product is CASRNTAGGSYEQYF.

Points on this clone: The sample carries other DNA sequences with the same CDR3. The V and J genes are TRBV4-3 and TRBJ1-1, with D possibly matching TRBD1 (5 bases). Deletions cut 1 base from V and 5 bases from J, with 17 bases between. Germline assignment: CDR1 LGHNA and CDR2 YSLEER. The CDR3 runs to 16 residues. In nucleotides, the CDR3 is TGCGCCAGCAGCCAAGGGGCTAAGGTTGGGGGGACTGAAGCTTTCTTT. It specifies CASSQGAKVGGTEAFF.

This clone appeared a single time. The chain recombines TRBV28 with TRBJ1-5; no clear D. CDR3 length: 13 amino acids. Per germline, CDR1 MDHEN and CDR2 SYDVKM. The V end lost 7 bases, the J end lost 4 bases, and 11 bases lay between the germline ends. The CDR3 region has the DNA TGTGCCAGCATGCGGCGCCGGAATCAGCCCCAGCATTTT. It is translated as CASMRRRNQPQHF.

A single count supports this clone. V gene TRBV30 combines with J gene TRBJ1-2; perhaps TRBD1 as D (6 bases). Germline-derived CDR1 and CDR2 are GTSNPN and SVGIG (reference sequence). The CDR3 length is 15 residues. V lost 1 base and J 2 bases, leaving 14 bases between the germline ends. The DNA of the CDR3 is TGTGCCTGGAGTGAAGGGGGGGATCCCAACTATGGCTACACCTTC. It codes for CAWSEGGDPNYGYTF. Together with reference TRBV30 and TRBJ1-2, the CDR3 gives the full variable domain: SQTIHQWPATLVQPVGSPLSLECTVEGTSNPNLYWYRQAAGRGLQLLFYSVGIGQISSEVPQNLSASRPQDRQFILSSKKLLLSDSGFYLCAWSEGGDPNYGYTFGSGTRLTVV.